This T cell receptor (beta chain) came from a study of cytomegalovirus exposure and HLA in healthy donors. This CDR3 has 15 residues. Germline loops: CDR1 SGHRS, CDR2 YFSETQ. Losses at the gene ends were 3 bases for V and 3 bases for J; bases not matched to a gene: 8. Researchers ran the PCR with 60 Vbeta and 13 Jbeta primers. Only in-frame clones appear in the TCRdb table, and some are missing; sequencing was by immunoSEQ multiplex PCR. The table includes roughly 160,000 clones, approximately 83% detected once. Specimen: PBMCs. The receptor comes from a man between 18 and 29 years old in good health and CMV-seropositive. The chain has TRBV5-1 and TRBJ1-1; 7 nucleotides match TRBD1. The DNA of the CDR3 is TGCGCCAGCAGCTCGGGACAGAATTTGCACACTGAAGCTTTCTTT. Translating it yields CASSSGQNLHTEAFF. Based on the CDR3 plus reference TRBV5-1 and TRBJ1-1, the full variable domain is KAGVTQTPRYLIKTRGQQVTLSCSPISGHRSVSWYQQTPGQGLQFLFEYFSETQRNKGNFPGRFSGRQFSNSRSEMNVSTLELGDSALYLCASSSGQNLHTEAFFGQGTRLTVV.